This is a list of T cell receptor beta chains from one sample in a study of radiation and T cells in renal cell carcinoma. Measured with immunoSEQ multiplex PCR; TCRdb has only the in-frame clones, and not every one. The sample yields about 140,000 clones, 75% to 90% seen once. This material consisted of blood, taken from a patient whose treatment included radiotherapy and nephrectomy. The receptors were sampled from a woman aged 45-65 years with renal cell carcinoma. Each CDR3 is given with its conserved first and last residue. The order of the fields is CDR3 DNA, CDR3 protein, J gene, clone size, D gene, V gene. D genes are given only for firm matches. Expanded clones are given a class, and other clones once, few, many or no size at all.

TGTGCCAGCAGCTTGATGGCTAGCGGGGGGTTTTTGGAGACCCAGTACTTC | CASSLMASGGFLETQYF | TRBJ2-5 | . | TRBD2 | TRBV5-4
TGTGCCAGCAGTCCCCCATCCGGGGAGCTGTTTTTT | CASSPPSGELFF | TRBJ2-2 | . | . | TRBV6-6
TGTGCCTCAAGAGGGGGAATGAACACTGAAGCTTTCTTT | CASRGGMNTEAFF | TRBJ1-1 | . | . | TRBV6-1
TGTGCCAGCACCAGGGAGGCCTCTAACTATGGCTACACCTTC | CASTREASNYGYTF | TRBJ1-2 | . | . | TRBV6-5
TGTGCCAGCAGCGGACAGGGGGTGGACTCTGAAGCTTTCTTT | CASSGQGVDSEAFF | TRBJ1-1 | . | TRBD1 | TRBV9
TGTGCCAGCAGACAGGGTGGGCGAGCTTTCTTT | CASRQGGRAFF | TRBJ1-1 | . | . | TRBV6-1
TGTGCCAGCACCCCACTCGGACAGGGAAATCAGCCCCAGCATTTT | CASTPLGQGNQPQHF | TRBJ1-5 | . | TRBD1 | TRBV6-1
TGTGCCAGCAGCTTGACTAGCGGGAACAATGAGCAGTTCTTC | CASSLTSGNNEQFF | TRBJ2-1 | . | TRBD2 | TRBV5-4
TGCGCCAGCAGCCCCTGGCCCGGGACAGGGGATAATGGCTACACCTTC | CASSPWPGTGDNGYTF | TRBJ1-2 | . | TRBD1 | TRBV4-1
TGCGCCAGCAGCCAGTTTTGGGATGGGAATCAGCCCCAGCATTTT | CASSQFWDGNQPQHF | TRBJ1-5 | . | . | TRBV4-3
TGTGCCAGCAGCCCTAAGGGAGGTGTGGACTATGGCTACACCTTC | CASSPKGGVDYGYTF | TRBJ1-2 | . | . | TRBV7-9
TGCGCCAGCAGCTTGGAAACGGGGCTAATCCCCGGGGAGCTGTTTTTT | CASSLETGLIPGELFF | TRBJ2-2 | . | . | TRBV5-1
TGTGCCAGCAGTTACAGGGAGTTAGCCAACGTCCTGACTTTC | CASSYRELANVLTF | TRBJ2-6 | . | . | TRBV28
TGCGCCAGCAGCTCTAAACCGGGACAGGGGGGCACCTACGAGCAGTACTTC | CASSSKPGQGGTYEQYF | TRBJ2-7 | . | TRBD1 | TRBV5-1
TGTGCCAGCAGTCGGGACAGGAAACAGTTCTTC | CASSRDRKQFF | TRBJ2-1 | . | TRBD1 | TRBV6-5
TGTGCCGCCCACATGGACGGGAATCAGCCCCAGCATTTT | CAAHMDGNQPQHF | TRBJ1-5 | few | . | TRBV6-1
TGTGCCAGCAGCAAAGGGGGACCCCTTTTGGTCCACGAGCAGTACTTC | CASSKGGPLLVHEQYF | TRBJ2-7 | . | . | TRBV21-1
TGTGCCAGCAGCGAGGTCCCAGCCGGTGAGCAGTTCTTC | CASSEVPAGEQFF | TRBJ2-1 | . | . | TRBV7-2
TGTGCCAGCAGCAATCTGGCCAGGGGGAACGAGCAGTACTTC | CASSNLARGNEQYF | TRBJ2-7 | . | . | TRBV21-1
TGTGCCAGCAGCGAGGGCCACACCTACGAGCAGTACTTC | CASSEGHTYEQYF | TRBJ2-7 | . | . | TRBV2
TGCAGTGCCAGGCCCGTTTACGAGCAGTACTTC | CSARPVYEQYF | TRBJ2-7 | . | . | TRBV20-1
TGTGCCAGCAGTGCCAGAAACACCGGGGAGCTGTTTTTT | CASSARNTGELFF | TRBJ2-2 | . | . | TRBV6-4
TGTGCCTGGAGTGTACAGATAGCAGGGCTTAATGAAAAACTGTTTTTT | CAWSVQIAGLNEKLFF | TRBJ1-4 | . | . | TRBV30
TGTGCCAGCAGTTTATACTATGGGAATTCACCCCTCCACTTT | CASSLYYGNSPLHF | TRBJ1-6 | once | . | TRBV27
TGTGCCAGCAGTGAATATTCAACGAGAGCCAATTCACCCCTCCACTTT | CASSEYSTRANSPLHF | TRBJ1-6 | few | . | TRBV2
TGTGCCTGGAGTAGGAATAGCAATCAGCCCCAGCATTTT | CAWSRNSNQPQHF | TRBJ1-5 | once | . | TRBV30
TGTGCCAGTAGTATCGGGGACCACACAGATACGCAGTATTTT | CASSIGDHTDTQYF | TRBJ2-3 | . | . | TRBV19
TGTGCCAGACGGGGGAGGGCAGGGAACTATGGCTACACCTTC | CARRGRAGNYGYTF | TRBJ1-2 | . | . | TRBV6-5
TGCGCCAGCAGTCCCCAGGGGAACACCGGGGAGCTGTTTTTT | CASSPQGNTGELFF | TRBJ2-2 | . | . | TRBV10-1
TGTGCCAGCAGCCCTAGGACAAGAAGCTACGAGCAGTACTTC | CASSPRTRSYEQYF | TRBJ2-7 | once | . | TRBV7-9
TGTGCCAGCAGTCACACGAATCAGCCCCAGCATTTT | CASSHTNQPQHF | TRBJ1-5 | . | . | TRBV25-1
TGTGCCAGTGACACGGCGGGGGCGCACACTGAAGCTTTCTTT | CASDTAGAHTEAFF | TRBJ1-1 | . | . | TRBV18
TGTGCCAGCAGTTTCGGGCAGGGGGGCTCACCCCTCCACTTT | CASSFGQGGSPLHF | TRBJ1-6 | . | TRBD1 | TRBV28
TGCGCCAGCAGCCAAGGGGACAGCATTTACACAGATACGCAGTATTTT | CASSQGDSIYTDTQYF | TRBJ2-3 | once | TRBD1 | TRBV4-3
TGTGCCAGCAGCCGGGGACAGTTTCGCGCCTCTGGGGCCAACGTCCTGACTTTC | CASSRGQFRASGANVLTF | TRBJ2-6 | once | TRBD1 | TRBV7-2
TGTGCCAGCAGCCCATGGACAGGAGGGGTTGTGCCCCAGCATTTT | CASSPWTGGVVPQHF | TRBJ1-5 | . | TRBD1 | TRBV7-2
TGTGCCAGCAGCACCGGGACCATAGGTTCACCCCTCCACTTT | CASSTGTIGSPLHF | TRBJ1-6 | . | . | TRBV5-6
TGTGCCAGCAGTTACTCGGGGGCACGTCAAAACACTGAAGCTTTCTTT | CASSYSGARQNTEAFF | TRBJ1-1 | . | . | TRBV6-6
TGTGCCAGCAGTGAGGTCGGCGGGGGGGGACCCTACGAGCAGTACTTC | CASSEVGGGGPYEQYF | TRBJ2-7 | . | TRBD2 | TRBV6-1
TGCGCCAGCGGGAGGGAATATAATTCACCCCTCCACTTT | CASGREYNSPLHF | TRBJ1-6 | . | . | TRBV5-1
TGTGCCAGCAGCGTCTACCGAAGCACAGATACGCAGTATTTT | CASSVYRSTDTQYF | TRBJ2-3 | . | . | TRBV9
TGTGCCAGCAGCTTAGAGGTCGCAGATACGCAGTATTTT | CASSLEVADTQYF | TRBJ2-3 | . | . | TRBV7-2
TGCGCCAGCAGCCAACCTTCCTACGAGCAGTACTTC | CASSQPSYEQYF | TRBJ2-7 | . | . | TRBV4-3
TGTGCCAGTTACGGACAACCAAATGAAAAACTGTTTTTT | CASYGQPNEKLFF | TRBJ1-4 | . | . | TRBV6-6
TGTGCCAGCAGTTACGCCCCAGAGAGGAACACTGAAGCTTTCTTT | CASSYAPERNTEAFF | TRBJ1-1 | . | . | TRBV6-5
TGTGCCAGCAGTTTAGACGGGAGAGGAGAGACCCAGTACTTC | CASSLDGRGETQYF | TRBJ2-5 | . | . | TRBV27